This TCR beta chain comes out of a study of blood T cell repertoires in COVID-19. CDR1 is LNHNV, CDR2 YYDKDF, per germline (reference sequence). This CDR3 has 11 residues. As originally analysed: Counts of nucleated cells, estimated from reference gene primer amplification, were obtained. Data came from immunoSEQ multiplex PCR; TCRdb stores just in-frame clones and leaves some out. The DNA was the basis for D and trimming; V, J and clone size are from that table. The repertoire holds 200,000 to 300,000 clones, with 75% to 85% as singletons. V usage is TRBV15 and J usage is TRBJ2-7; 9 bases line up with TRBD1. The receptor comes from a woman aged 55-75 years with active or convalescent COVID-19. The sequencing input was peripheral blood. CDR3 sequence reads: CASGTGNKQYF. In DNA form, the CDR3 reads TGTGCTTCGGGGACAGGGAATAAGCAGTACTTC.